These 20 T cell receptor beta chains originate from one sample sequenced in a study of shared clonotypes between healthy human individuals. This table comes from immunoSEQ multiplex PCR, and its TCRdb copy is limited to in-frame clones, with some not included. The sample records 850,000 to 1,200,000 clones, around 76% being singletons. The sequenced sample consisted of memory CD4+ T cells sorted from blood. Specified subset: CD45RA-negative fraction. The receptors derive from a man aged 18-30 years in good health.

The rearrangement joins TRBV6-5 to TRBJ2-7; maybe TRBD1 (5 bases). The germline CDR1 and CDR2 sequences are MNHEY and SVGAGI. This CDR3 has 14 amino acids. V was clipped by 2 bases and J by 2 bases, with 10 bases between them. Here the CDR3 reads CASSYRETAYEQYF. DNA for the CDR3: TGTGCCAGCAGTTACCGTGAGACAGCCTACGAGCAGTACTTC.

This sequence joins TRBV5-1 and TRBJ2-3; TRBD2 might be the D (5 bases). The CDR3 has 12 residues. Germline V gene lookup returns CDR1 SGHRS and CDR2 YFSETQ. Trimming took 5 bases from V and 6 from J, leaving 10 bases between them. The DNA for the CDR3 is TGCGCCAGCAGGGCCCGGGATGATACGCAGTATTTT. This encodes CASRARDDTQYF.

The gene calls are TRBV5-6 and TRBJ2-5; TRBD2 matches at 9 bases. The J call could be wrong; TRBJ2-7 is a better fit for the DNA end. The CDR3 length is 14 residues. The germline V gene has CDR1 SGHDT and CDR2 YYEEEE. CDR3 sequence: CASSRIAGAYEQYF. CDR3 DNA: TGTGCCAGCAGCAGAATAGCGGGAGCCTACGAGCAGTACTTC.

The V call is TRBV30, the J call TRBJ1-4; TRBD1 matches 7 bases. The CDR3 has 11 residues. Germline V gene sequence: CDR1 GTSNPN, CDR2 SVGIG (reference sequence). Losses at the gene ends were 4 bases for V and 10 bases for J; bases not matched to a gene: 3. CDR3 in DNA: TGTGCCTGGAACCGACAGGGAAAACTGTTTTTT. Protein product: CAWNRQGKLFF.

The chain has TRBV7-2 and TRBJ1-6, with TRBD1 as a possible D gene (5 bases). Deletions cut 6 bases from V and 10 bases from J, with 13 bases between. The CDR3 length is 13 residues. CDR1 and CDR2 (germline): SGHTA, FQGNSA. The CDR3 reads CASRRQSSSPLHF. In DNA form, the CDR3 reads TGTGCCAGCAGAAGACAGTCAAGCTCACCCCTCCACTTT.

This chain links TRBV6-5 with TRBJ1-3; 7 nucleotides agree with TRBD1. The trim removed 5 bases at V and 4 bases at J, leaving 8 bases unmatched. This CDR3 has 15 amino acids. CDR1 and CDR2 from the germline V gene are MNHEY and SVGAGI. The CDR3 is CASSRTWTGGNTIYF. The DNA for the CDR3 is TGTGCCAGCAGTCGAACATGGACAGGAGGAAACACCATATATTTT.

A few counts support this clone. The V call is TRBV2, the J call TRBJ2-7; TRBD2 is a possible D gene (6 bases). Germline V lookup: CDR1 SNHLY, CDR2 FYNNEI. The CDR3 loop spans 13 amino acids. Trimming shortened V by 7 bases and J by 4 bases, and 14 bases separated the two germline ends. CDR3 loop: CASKGGPGYEQYF. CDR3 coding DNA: TGTGCCAGCAAGGGAGGCCCTGGGTACGAGCAGTACTTC.

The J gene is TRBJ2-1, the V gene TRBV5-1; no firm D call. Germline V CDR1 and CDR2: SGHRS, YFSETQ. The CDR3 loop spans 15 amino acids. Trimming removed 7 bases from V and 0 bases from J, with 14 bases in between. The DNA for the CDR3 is TGCGCCAGCCGGCTAGATCCCCCCTCCTACAATGAGCAGTTCTTC. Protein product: CASRLDPPSYNEQFF.

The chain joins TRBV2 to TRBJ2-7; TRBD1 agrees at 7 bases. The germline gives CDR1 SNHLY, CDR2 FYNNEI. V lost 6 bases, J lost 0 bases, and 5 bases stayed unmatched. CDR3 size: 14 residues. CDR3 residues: CASSGQDNSYEQYF. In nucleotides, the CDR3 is TGTGCCAGCAGCGGACAGGATAACTCCTACGAGCAGTACTTC.

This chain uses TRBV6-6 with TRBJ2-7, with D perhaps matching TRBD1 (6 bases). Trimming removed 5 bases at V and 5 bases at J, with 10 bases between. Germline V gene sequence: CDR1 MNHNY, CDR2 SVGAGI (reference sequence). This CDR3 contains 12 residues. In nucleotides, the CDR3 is TGTGCCAGCAGTAACGACAGGAACGAGCAGTACTTC. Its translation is CASSNDRNEQYF.

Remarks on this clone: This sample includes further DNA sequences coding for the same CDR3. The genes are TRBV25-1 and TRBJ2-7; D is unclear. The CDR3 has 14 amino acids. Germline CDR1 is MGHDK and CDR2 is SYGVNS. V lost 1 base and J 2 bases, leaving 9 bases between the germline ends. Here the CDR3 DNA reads TGTGCCAGCAGTGAATCTGGCAGAGCCTACGAGCAGTACTTC. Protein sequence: CASSESGRAYEQYF.

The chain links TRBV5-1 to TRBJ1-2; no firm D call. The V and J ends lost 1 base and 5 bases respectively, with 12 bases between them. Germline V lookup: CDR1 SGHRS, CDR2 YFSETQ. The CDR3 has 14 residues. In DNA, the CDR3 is TGCGCCAGCAGCTTGACCCCTTCTCAGTATGGCTACACCTTC. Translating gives CASSLTPSQYGYTF.

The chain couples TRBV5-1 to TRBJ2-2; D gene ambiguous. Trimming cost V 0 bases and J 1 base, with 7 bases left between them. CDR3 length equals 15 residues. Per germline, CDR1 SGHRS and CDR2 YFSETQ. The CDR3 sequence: CASSLVSGNTGELFF. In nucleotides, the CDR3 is TGCGCCAGCAGCTTGGTATCCGGGAACACCGGGGAGCTGTTTTTT. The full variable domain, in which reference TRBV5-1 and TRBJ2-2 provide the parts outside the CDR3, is KAGVTQTPRYLIKTRGQQVTLSCSPISGHRSVSWYQQTPGQGLQFLFEYFSETQRNKGNFPGRFSGRQFSNSRSEMNVSTLELGDSALYLCASSLVSGNTGELFFGEGSRLTVL.

CDR3: CASNSRGNTEAFF. CDR3 DNA sequence: TGTGCCAGCAACTCGCGCGGGAACACTGAAGCTTTCTTT. The V call is TRBV6-6, the J call TRBJ1-1; the D is unclear. Germline V gene data show CDR1 as MNHNY and CDR2 as SVGAGI (reference sequence). V was trimmed by 7 bases and J by 1 base, leaving 10 bases between them. The CDR3 is made up of 13 amino acids.

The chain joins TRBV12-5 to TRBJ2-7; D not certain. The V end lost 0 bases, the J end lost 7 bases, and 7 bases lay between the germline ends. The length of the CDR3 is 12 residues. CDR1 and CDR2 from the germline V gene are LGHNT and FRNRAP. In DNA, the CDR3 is TGTGCTAGTGGTTTGGTACTGGGGGAGCAGTACTTC. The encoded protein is CASGLVLGEQYF.

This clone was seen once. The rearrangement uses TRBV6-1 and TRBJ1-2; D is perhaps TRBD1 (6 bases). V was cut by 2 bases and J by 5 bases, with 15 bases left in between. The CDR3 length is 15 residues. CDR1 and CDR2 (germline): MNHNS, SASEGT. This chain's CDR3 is CASSESPRGIYGYTF. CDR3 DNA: TGTGCCAGCAGTGAATCCCCCAGGGGAATTTATGGCTACACCTTC.

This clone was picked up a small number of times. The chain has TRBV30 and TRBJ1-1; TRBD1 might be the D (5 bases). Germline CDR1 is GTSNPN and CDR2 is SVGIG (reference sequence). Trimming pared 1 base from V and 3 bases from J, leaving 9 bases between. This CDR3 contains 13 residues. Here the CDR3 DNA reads TGTGCCTGGAGTGCGACAGAATACACTGAAGCTTTCTTT. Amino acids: CAWSATEYTEAFF.

CDR3: CASRLTDDNSPLHF. The CDR3 nucleotides are TGTGCCAGCAGACTGACAGACGATAATTCACCCCTCCACTTT. The rearrangement joins TRBV6-5 to TRBJ1-6, with a weak D call TRBD1 (5 bases). With 6 bases removed from V and 5 bases from J, the gap between germline ends came to 11 bases. Germline CDR1 is MNHEY and CDR2 is SVGAGI. CDR3 length equals 14 residues.

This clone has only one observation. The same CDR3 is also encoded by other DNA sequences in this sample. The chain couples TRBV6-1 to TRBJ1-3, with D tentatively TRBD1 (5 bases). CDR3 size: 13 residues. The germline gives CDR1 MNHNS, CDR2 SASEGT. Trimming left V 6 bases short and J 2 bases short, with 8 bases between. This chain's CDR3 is CASRGTPGNTIYF. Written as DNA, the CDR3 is TGTGCCAGCAGGGGGACTCCTGGAAACACCATATATTTT.

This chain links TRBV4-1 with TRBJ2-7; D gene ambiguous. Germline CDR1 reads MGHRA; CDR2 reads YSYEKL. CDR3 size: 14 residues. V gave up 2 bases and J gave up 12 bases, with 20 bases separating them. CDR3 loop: CASSQNGRTYPVYF. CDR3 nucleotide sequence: TGCGCCAGCAGCCAAAATGGAAGGACCTACCCCGTGTACTTC.